The 8 T cell receptor beta chains given below trace back to one sample, sequenced in a study of T cell repertoires in cytomegalovirus infection. Their antigens are not known. TCRdb fed the reads into MiXCR, producing one record per CDR3 protein. The sample consists of 700,000 to 900,000 distinct CDR3 sequences, 25% to 30% of them appearing once. Sequencing used cultured CD8+ T cells from PBMCs, obtained from culture after CMV antigen stimulation. All receptors come from a human donor in good health (CMV status not recorded). Some clones in this sample may be carry-over from other donors' samples.

The V call is TRBV4-1, the J call TRBJ2-7; no clear D. CDR1 is MGHRA and CDR2 is YSYEKL in the germline V gene. CDR3 size: 14 residues. Trimming stripped 1 base from V and 0 bases from J, with 7 bases between. The CDR3 reads CASSQVRTSYEQYV. The CDR3 bases are TGCGCCAGCAGCCAAGTGAGGACCTCCTACGAGCAGTACGTC.

J is TRBJ1-2 and V is TRBV7-6; no definite D call. Germline lookup yields CDR1 SGHVS and CDR2 FNYEAQ. The length of the CDR3 is 14 residues. V lost 4 bases and J lost 3, with 12 bases in between. The CDR3 here is CASSSGISDYGYTF. DNA of the CDR3: TGTGCCAGCAGCTCGGGGATATCAGACTATGGCTACACCTTC.

The CDR3 sequence is CASTSGTVLYEQYV. The CDR3 nucleotides read TGTGCCAGCACCTCCGGGACAGTCCTCTACGAGCAGTACGTC. The V gene is TRBV12-3 or TRBV12-4, the J gene TRBJ2-7; 7 nucleotides match TRBD1. CDR3 size: 14 residues. V shed 7 bases, J shed 3 bases, and the junction held 9 bases outside the gene matches.

The rearrangement uses TRBV6-2 or TRBV6-3 and TRBJ2-1; no clear D gene. CDR1 MNHEY and CDR2 SVGEGT come from the germline V gene. The CDR3 length is 11 residues. Trimming removed 8 bases at V and 5 bases at J, with 7 bases between. Here the CDR3 DNA reads TGTGCCAGCGCTCAAAACAATGAGCAGTTCTTC. Amino acids: CASAQNNEQFF.

The chain links TRBV7-4 to TRBJ1-3; no firm D call. The V gene lost 4 bases and the J gene lost 0 bases, with 13 bases spanning the gap. CDR3 length: 16 residues. Germline CDR1 is SGHVT and CDR2 is SQSDAQ. CDR3 residues: CASSSLLGPSGNTIYF. The CDR3 DNA follows: TGTGCCAGCAGCTCGCTACTTGGACCCTCTGGAAACACCATATATTTT. Filled out from reference TRBV7-4 and TRBJ1-3, the complete variable domain reads GAGVSQSPRYKVAKRGRDVALRCDSISGHVTLYWYRQTLGQGSEVLTYSQSDAQRDKSGRPSGRFSAERPERSVSTLKIQRTEQGDSAVYLCASSSLLGPSGNTIYFGEGSWLTVV.

This sequence joins TRBV7-9 and TRBJ2-7; D could derive from TRBD1 or TRBD2 (6 bases each). The germline gives CDR1 SEHNR, CDR2 FQNEAQ (reference sequence). V was shortened by 6 bases and J by 3 bases, with 12 bases between the two germline ends. The CDR3 runs 13 residues. The CDR3 coding sequence is TGTGCCAGCAGTGCTAGGGGGGACTACGAGCAGTACTTC. Its translation: CASSARGDYEQYF.

As to this clonotype: At one of its ends the junction is not consistent with the germline gene, which may arise from a read error. This sequence joins TRBV5-3 and TRBJ2-1; D uncertain. TRBV5-3 is assigned to the ORF class and has an uncertain function. This CDR3 spans 13 amino acids. CDR3 sequence: CASSLGLAGEQFF. The CDR3 DNA reads TGTGCCAGCAGCTTGGGATTGGCTGGTGAGCAGTTCTTC.

The chain couples TRBV29-1 to TRBJ2-1, with D unresolved. The CDR3 extends over 13 amino acids. Germline V CDR1 and CDR2: SQVTM, ANQGSEA. The germline V and J ends were trimmed by 1 base and 3 bases, with 7 bases remaining between them. CDR3 bases: TGCAGCGTTGAAGTTTTAGACTACAATGAGCAGTTCTTC. This encodes CSVEVLDYNEQFF.